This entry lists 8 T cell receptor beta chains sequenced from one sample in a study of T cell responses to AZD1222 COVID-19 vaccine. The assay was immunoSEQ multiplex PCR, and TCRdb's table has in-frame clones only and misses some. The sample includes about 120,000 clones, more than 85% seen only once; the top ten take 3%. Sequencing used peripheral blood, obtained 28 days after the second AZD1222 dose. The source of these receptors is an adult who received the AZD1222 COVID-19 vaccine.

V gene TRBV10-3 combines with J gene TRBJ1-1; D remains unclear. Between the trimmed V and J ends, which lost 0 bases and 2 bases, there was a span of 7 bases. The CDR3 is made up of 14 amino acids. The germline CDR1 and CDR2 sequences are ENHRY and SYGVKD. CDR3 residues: CAISESNRNTEAFF. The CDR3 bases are TGTGCCATCAGTGAGTCAAACAGAAACACTGAAGCTTTCTTT.

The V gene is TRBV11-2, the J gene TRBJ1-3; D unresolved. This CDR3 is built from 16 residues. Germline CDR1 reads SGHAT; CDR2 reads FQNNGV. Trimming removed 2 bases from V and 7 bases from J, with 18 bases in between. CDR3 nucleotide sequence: TGTGCCAGCAGCTTAAGGAGTACCGGGCAAGGGAACACCATATATTTT. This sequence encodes CASSLRSTGQGNTIYF.

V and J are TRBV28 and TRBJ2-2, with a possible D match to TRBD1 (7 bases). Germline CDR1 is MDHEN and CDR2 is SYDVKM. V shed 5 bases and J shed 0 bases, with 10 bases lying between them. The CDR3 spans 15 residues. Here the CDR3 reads CASSPRGANTGELFF. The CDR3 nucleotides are TGTGCCAGCAGTCCCAGGGGGGCGAACACCGGGGAGCTGTTTTTT.

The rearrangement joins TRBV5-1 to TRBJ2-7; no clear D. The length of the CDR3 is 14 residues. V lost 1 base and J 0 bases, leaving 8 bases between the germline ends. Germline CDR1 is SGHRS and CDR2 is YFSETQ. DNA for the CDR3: TGCGCCAGCAGCTTGCAGGTTAGCTCCTACGAGCAGTACTTC. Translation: CASSLQVSSYEQYF.

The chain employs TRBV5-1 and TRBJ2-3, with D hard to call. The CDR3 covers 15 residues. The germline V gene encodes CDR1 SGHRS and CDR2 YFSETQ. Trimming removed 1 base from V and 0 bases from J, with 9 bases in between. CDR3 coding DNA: TGCGCCAGCAGCTTGTCACCGCTGAGCACAGATACGCAGTATTTT. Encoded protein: CASSLSPLSTDTQYF. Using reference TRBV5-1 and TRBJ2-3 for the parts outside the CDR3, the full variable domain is KAGVTQTPRYLIKTRGQQVTLSCSPISGHRSVSWYQQTPGQGLQFLFEYFSETQRNKGNFPGRFSGRQFSNSRSEMNVSTLELGDSALYLCASSLSPLSTDTQYFGPGTRLTVL.

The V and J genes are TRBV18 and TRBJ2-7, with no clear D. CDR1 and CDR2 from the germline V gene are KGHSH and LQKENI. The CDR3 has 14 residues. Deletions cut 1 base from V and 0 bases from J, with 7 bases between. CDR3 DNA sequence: TGTGCCAGCTCACCACAGTACAGCTCCTACGAGCAGTACTTC. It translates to CASSPQYSSYEQYF.

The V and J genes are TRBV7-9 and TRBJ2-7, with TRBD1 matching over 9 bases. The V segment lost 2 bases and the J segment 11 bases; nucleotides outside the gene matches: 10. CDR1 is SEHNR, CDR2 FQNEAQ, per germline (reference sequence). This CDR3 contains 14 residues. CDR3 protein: CASSLRGTGRIEYF. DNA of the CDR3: TGTGCCAGCAGCTTACGCGGGACAGGGAGAATTGAGTACTTC.

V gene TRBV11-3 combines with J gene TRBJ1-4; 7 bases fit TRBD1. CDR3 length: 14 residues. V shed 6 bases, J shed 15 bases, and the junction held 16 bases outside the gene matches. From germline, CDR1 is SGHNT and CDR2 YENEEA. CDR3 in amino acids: CASSQGGTVSYLFF. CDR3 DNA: TGTGCCAGCAGTCAAGGTGGGACAGTATCATACTTGTTTTTT. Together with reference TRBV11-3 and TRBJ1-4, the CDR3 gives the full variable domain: EAGVVQSPRYKIIEKKQPVAFWCNPISGHNTLYWYLQNLGQGPELLIRYENEEAVDDSQLPKDRFSAERLKGVDSTLKIQPAELGDSAVYLCASSQGGTVSYLFFGSGTQLSVL.